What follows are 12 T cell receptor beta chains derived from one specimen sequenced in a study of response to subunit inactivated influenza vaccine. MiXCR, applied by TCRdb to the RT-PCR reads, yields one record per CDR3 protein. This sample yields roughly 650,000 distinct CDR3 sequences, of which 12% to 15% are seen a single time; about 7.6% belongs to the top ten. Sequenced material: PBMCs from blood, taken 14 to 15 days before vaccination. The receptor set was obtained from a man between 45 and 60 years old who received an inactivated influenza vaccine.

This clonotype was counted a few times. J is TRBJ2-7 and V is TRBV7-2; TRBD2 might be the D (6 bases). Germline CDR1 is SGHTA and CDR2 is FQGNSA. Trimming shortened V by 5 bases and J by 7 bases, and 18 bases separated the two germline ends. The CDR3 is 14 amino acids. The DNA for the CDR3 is TGTGCCAGCAGCCTACAAAGCCATGCGGGGGAGCAGTACTTC. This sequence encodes CASSLQSHAGEQYF.

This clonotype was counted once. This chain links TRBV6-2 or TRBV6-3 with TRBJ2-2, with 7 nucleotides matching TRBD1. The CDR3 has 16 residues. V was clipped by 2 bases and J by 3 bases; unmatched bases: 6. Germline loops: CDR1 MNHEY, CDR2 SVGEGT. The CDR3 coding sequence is TGTGCCAGCAGTTACACCGTAGACAGGGACACCGGGGAGCTGTTTTTT. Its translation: CASSYTVDRDTGELFF.

For the CDR3, the DNA is TGTGCCAGCAGTCCATACGGACGCCCGGGGGGCACAGATACGCAGTATTTT. Translation gives CASSPYGRPGGTDTQYF. The chain links TRBV6-2 or TRBV6-3 to TRBJ2-3; D possibly corresponds to TRBD2 (6 bases). The CDR3 contains 17 residues. V was clipped by 5 bases and J by 1 base, with 19 bases between them. Germline CDR1 MNHEY, CDR2 SVGEGT.

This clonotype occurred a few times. The CDR3 reads CASSPITGDEQFF. CDR3 coding DNA: TGTGCCAGCTCACCGATTACAGGGGACGAGCAGTTCTTC. This chain links TRBV18 with TRBJ2-1, with TRBD1 matching over 7 bases. CDR3 length equals 13 residues. CDR1 KGHSH and CDR2 LQKENI come from the germline V gene. Losses at the gene ends were 3 bases for V and 10 bases for J; bases not matched to a gene: 6.

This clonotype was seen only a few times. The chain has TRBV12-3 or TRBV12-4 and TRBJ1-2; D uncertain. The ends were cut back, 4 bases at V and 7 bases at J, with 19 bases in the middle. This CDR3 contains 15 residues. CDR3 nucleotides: TGTGCCAGCAGTTCATTACGGACCGGAACCGGTGGCTACACCTTC. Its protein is CASSSLRTGTGGYTF.

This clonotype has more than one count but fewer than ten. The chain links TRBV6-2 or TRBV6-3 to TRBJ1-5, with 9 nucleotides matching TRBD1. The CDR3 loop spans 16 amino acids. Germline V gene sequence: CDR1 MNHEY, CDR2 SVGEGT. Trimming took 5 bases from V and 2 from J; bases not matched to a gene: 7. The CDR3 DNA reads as TGTGCCAGCAGTGCCTGGACAGGGGTCGGCAATCAGCCCCAGCATTTT. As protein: CASSAWTGVGNQPQHF.

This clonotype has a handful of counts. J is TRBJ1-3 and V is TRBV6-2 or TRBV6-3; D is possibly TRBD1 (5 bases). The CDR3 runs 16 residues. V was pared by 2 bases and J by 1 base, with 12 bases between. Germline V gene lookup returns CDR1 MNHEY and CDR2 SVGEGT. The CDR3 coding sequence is TGTGCCAGCAGTTACCGCCCAGACAGATCTGGAAACACCATATATTTT. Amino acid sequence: CASSYRPDRSGNTIYF.

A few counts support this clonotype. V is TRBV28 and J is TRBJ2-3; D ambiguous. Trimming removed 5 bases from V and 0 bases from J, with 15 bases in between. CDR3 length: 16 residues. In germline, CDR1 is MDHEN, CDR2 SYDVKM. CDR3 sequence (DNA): TGTGCCAGCAGTACCGATACCGAGCTCAGCACAGATACGCAGTATTTT. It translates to CASSTDTELSTDTQYF.

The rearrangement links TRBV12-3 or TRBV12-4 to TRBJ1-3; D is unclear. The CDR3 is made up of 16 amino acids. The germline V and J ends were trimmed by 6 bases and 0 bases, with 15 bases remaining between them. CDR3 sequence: CASSPAALSSGNTIYF. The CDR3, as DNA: TGTGCCAGCAGCCCCGCAGCACTCAGCTCTGGAAACACCATATATTTT.

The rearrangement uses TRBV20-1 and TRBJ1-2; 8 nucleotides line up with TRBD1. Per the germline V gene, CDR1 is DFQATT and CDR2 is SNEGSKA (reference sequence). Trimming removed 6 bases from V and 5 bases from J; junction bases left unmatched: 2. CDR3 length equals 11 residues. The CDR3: CSARTGYGYTF. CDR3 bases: TGCAGTGCCAGGACAGGGTATGGCTACACCTTC.

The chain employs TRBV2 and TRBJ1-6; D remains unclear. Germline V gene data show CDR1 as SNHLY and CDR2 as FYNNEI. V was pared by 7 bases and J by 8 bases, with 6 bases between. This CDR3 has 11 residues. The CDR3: CASKSDSPLHF. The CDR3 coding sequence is TGTGCCAGCAAAAGTGATTCACCCCTCCACTTT.

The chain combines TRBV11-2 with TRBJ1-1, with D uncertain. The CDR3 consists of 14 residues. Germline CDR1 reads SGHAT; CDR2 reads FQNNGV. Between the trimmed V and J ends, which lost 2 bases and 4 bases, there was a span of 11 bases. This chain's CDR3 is CASSLNTGATEAFF. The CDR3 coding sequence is TGTGCCAGCAGCTTAAATACTGGTGCCACTGAAGCTTTCTTT.